This paragraph reports one T cell receptor beta chain. The sample belongs to a study of radiotherapy plus CTLA-4 blockade in lung cancer. Some clones are missing from TCRdb's copy, which holds only in-frame ones; the method was immunoSEQ multiplex PCR. This sample has fewer than 150,000 clones, with more than 65% found just once. The sequence was collected from a human donor with non-small cell lung cancer who had a partial response to radiotherapy plus ipilimumab. The sample here was peripheral blood, taken from a patient treated with radiotherapy plus ipilimumab.

CDR3 bases: TGTGCCAGCAGCTCAGGGCTAGCGGGCTACAATGAGCAGTTCTTC. Residues: CASSSGLAGYNEQFF. This chain links TRBV7-2 with TRBJ2-1; 8 nucleotides line up with TRBD2. The CDR3 consists of 15 residues. The V and J ends lost 4 bases and 3 bases, in that order; junction bases with no gene match: 5. CDR1 is SGHTA, CDR2 FQGNSA, per germline.